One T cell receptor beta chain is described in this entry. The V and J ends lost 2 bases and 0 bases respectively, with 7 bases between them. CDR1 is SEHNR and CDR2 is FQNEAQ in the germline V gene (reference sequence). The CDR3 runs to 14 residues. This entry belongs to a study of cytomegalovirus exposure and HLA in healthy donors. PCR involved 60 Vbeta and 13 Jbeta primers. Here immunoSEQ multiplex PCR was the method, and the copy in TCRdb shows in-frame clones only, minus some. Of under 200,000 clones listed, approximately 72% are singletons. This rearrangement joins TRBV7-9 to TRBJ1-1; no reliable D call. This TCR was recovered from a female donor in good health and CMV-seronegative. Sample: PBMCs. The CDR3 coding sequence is TGTGCCAGCAGCTTACTAGGTTTGAACACTGAAGCTTTCTTT. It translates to CASSLLGLNTEAFF.